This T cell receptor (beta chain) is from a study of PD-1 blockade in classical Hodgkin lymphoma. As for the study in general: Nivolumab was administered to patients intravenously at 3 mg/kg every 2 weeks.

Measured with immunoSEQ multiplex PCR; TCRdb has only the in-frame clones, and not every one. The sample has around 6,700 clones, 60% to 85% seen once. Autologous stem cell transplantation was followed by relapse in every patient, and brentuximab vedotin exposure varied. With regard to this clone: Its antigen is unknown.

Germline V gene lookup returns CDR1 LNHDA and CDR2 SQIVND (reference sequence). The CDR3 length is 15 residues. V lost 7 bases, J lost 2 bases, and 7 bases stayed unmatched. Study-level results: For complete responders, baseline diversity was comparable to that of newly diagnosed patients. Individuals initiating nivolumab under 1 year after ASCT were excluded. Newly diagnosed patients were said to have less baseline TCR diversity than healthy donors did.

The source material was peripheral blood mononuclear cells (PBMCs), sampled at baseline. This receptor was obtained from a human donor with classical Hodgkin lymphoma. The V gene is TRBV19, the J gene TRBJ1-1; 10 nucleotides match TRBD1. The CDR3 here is CASKPGQGLNTEAFF. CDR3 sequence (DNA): TGTGCCAGTAAGCCGGGACAGGGGTTAAACACTGAAGCTTTCTTT.